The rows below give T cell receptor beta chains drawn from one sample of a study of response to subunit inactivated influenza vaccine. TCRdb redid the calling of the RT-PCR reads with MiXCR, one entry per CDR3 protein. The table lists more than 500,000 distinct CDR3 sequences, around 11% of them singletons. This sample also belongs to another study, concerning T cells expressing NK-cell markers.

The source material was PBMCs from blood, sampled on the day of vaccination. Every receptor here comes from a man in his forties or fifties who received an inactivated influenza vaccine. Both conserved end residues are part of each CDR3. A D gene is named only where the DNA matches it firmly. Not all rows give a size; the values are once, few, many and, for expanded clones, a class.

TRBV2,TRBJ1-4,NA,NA,TGTGCCAGCAGTTTCTCAACTAATGAAAAACTGTTTTTT,CASSFSTNEKLFF
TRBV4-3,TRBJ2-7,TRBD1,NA,TGCGCCAGCAGCCCCGGGGGACAGGAAGAGCAGTACTTC,CASSPGGQEEQYF
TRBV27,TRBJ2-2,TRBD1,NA,TGTGCCAGCAGTTTCGGGCGACAGGGGGCAAGGACCGGGGAGCTGTTTTTT,CASSFGRQGARTGELFF
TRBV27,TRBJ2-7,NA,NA,TGTGCCAGCAGACTATATCCAGGGTCTTACGAGCAGTACTTC,CASRLYPGSYEQYF
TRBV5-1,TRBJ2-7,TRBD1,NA,TGCGCCAGCAGCCTACAGGGACAGACCTTCTACGAGCAGTACTTC,CASSLQGQTFYEQYF
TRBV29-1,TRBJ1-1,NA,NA,TGCAGCGCCGAGGACAGTCGGGGGACTGAAGCTTTCTTT,CSAEDSRGTEAFF
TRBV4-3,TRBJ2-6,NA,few,TGCGCCAGCAGCCAAGATATAGGGCAAGGGGGATTGTCTGGGGCCAACGTCCTGACTTTC,CASSQDIGQGGLSGANVLTF
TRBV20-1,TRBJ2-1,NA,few,TGCAGTGCTAGAGTTGGTGGCGCGGGAAATGAGCAGTTCTTC,CSARVGGAGNEQFF
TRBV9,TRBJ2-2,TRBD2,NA,TGTGCCAGCAGCGTAGACGCGGGAGGGAACACCGGGGAGCTGTTTTTT,CASSVDAGGNTGELFF
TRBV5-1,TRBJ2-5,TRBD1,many,TGCGCCAGCAGCTTGGCCCTAGGAGCAGGGGGCTGGCAAGAGACCCAGTACTTC,CASSLALGAGGWQETQYF
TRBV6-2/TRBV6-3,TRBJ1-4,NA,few,TGTGCCAGCAGTATTTTGTACAGAAGCAATGAAAAACTGTTTTTT,CASSILYRSNEKLFF
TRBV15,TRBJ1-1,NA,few,TGTGCCACCAGCAGAGATCTGGGGGAACCTTTCTTT,CATSRDLGEPFF
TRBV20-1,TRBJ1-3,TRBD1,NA,TGCAGTGCTATGGGACAGGGTAGAGACACCATATATTTT,CSAMGQGRDTIYF
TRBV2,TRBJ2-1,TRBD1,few,TGTGCCAGCAGCCGACGGACAGGGGACTATGAGCAGTTCTTC,CASSRRTGDYEQFF
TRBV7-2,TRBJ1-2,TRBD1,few,TGTGCCAGCAGCTTGAGACAGGGAGCTAACTATGGCTACACCTTC,CASSLRQGANYGYTF
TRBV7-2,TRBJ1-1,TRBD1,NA,TGTGCCAGCAGCCCCCAAGGGACAGGGCATGCTTTCTTT,CASSPQGTGHAFF
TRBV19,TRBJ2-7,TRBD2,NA,TGTGCCTCCAAGTTGGCGGGAGCTTACGAGCAGTACTTC,CASKLAGAYEQYF
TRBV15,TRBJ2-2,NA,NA,TGTGCCACCAGCACTTACACCGGGGAGCTGTTTTTT,CATSTYTGELFF
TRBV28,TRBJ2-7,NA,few,TGTGCCAGTAGGGGGGCAGAATTAGCCCACGAGCAGTACTTC,CASRGAELAHEQYF
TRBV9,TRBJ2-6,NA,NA,TGTGCCAGCAGCGTTTTTCTAGGACTTTCCCACTCTGGGGCCAACGTCCTGACTTTC,CASSVFLGLSHSGANVLTF
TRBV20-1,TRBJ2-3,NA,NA,TGCAGTGCTTCAGATGCCCCTAGCACAGATACGCAGTATTTT,CSASDAPSTDTQYF
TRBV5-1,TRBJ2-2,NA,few,TGCGCCAGCAGCTTGGGGTTACAGATGAGCTCCGGGGAGCTGTTTTTT,CASSLGLQMSSGELFF
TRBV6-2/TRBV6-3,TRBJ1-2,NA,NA,TGTGCCAGCAGTTACGCGGGATCGAACTATGGCTACACCTTC,CASSYAGSNYGYTF
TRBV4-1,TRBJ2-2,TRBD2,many,TGCGCCAGCAGCCTAAGACTAGCGGAGAACACCGGGGAGCTGTTTTTT,CASSLRLAENTGELFF
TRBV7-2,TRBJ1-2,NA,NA,TGTGCCACGTCGGTCCTATCTGACTATGGCTACACCTTC,CATSVLSDYGYTF
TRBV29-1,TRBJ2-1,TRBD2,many,TGCAGCGTCGAGGGGAGGGGTTCAGACAATGAGCAGTTCTTC,CSVEGRGSDNEQFF
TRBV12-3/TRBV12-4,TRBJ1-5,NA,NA,TGTGCCAGCAGTTTCTCGGGATTGGGCAATCAGCCCCAGCATTTT,CASSFSGLGNQPQHF
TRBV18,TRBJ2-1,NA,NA,TGTGCCAGCTCACCACCAAGTAAAAATGAGCAGTTCTTC,CASSPPSKNEQFF
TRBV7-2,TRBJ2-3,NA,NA,TGTGCCAGCAGCTTAGGGCCTGCGGGGGCGAGCACAGATACGCAGTATTTT,CASSLGPAGASTDTQYF
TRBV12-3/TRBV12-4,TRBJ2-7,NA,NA,TGTGCCAGCAGTTTCGGAGACAGAAACTACGAGCAGTACTTC,CASSFGDRNYEQYF
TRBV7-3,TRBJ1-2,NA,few,TGTGCCAGCAGCTTCACAGGGTACCATGGCTACACCTTC,CASSFTGYHGYTF
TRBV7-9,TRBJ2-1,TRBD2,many,TGTGCCAGCAGCTTAGAGCGGGGTTGGGGATCAAATGAGCAGTTCTTC,CASSLERGWGSNEQFF
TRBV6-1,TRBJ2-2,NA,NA,TGTGCCAGCAGCCCCACGGGTCGTACCGGGGAGCTGTTTTTT,CASSPTGRTGELFF
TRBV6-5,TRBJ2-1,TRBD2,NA,TGTGCCAGCAGCCAGCCGGGACTAGCTACGTTCTTC,CASSQPGLATFF
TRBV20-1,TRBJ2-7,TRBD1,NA,TGCAGTGCCCCCGGCCTGGGGACAGCGCCAGGAGAGCAGTACTTC,CSAPGLGTAPGEQYF
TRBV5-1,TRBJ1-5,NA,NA,TGCGCCAGCAGCTTGGGGCCGGGACGGCCCCAGCATTTT,CASSLGPGRPQHF
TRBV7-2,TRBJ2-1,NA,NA,TGTGCCAGCAGCTCCAACCCCGGCTCCTACAATGAGCAGTTCTTC,CASSSNPGSYNEQFF